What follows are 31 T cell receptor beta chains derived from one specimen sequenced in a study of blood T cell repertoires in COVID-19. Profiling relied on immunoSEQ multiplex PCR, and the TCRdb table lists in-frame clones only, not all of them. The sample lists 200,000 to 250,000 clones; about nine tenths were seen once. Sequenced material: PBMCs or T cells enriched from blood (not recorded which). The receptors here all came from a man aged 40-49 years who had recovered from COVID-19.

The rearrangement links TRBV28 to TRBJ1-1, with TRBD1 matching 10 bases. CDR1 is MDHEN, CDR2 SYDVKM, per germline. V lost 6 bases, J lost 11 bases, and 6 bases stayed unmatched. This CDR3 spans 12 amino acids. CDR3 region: CASRFDRGQAFF. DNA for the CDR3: TGTGCCAGCAGGTTCGACAGGGGGCAGGCTTTCTTT.

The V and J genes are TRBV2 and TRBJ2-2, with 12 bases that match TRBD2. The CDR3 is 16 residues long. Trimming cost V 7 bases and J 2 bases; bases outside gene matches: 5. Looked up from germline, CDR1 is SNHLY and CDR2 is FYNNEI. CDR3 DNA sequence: TGTGCCAGCAAGACTAGCGGGGGCCTTAACACCGGGGAGCTGTTTTTT. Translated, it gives CASKTSGGLNTGELFF.

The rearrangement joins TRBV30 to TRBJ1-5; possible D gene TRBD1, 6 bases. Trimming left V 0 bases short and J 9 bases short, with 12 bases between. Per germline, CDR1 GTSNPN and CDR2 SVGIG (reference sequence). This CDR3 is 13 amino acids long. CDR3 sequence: CAWSVREGGPQHF. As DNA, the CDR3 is TGTGCCTGGAGTGTACGGGAGGGGGGGCCCCAGCATTTT. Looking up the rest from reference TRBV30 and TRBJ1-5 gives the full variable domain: SQTIHQWPATLVQPVGSPLSLECTVEGTSNPNLYWYRQAAGRGLQLLFYSVGIGQISSEVPQNLSASRPQDRQFILSSKKLLLSDSGFYLCAWSVREGGPQHFGDGTRLSIL.

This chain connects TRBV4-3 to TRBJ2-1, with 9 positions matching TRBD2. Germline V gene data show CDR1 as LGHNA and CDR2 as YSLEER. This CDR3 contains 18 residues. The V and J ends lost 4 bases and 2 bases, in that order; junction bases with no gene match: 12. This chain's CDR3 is CASSPNQRGVPPYNEQFF. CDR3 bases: TGCGCCAGCAGCCCCAACCAGCGGGGGGTTCCTCCCTACAATGAGCAGTTCTTC.

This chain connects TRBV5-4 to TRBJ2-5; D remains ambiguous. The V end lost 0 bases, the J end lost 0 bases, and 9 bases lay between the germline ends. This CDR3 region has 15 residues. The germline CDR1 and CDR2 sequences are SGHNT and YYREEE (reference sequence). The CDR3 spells CASSLDRKYQETQYF. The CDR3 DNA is TGTGCCAGCAGCTTGGACAGAAAGTACCAAGAGACCCAGTACTTC. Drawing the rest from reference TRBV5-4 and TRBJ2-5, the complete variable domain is ETGVTQSPTHLIKTRGQQVTLRCSSQSGHNTVSWYQQALGQGPQFIFQYYREEENGRGNFPPRFSGLQFPNYSSELNVNALELDDSALYLCASSLDRKYQETQYFGPGTRLLVL.

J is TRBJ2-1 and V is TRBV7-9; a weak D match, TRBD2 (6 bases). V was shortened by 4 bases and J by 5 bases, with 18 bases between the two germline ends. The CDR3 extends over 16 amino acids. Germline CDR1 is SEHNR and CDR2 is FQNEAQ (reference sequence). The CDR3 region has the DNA TGTGCCAGCAGCTCCAGACCCGGGACTTACAACAATGAGCAGTTCTTC. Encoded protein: CASSSRPGTYNNEQFF.

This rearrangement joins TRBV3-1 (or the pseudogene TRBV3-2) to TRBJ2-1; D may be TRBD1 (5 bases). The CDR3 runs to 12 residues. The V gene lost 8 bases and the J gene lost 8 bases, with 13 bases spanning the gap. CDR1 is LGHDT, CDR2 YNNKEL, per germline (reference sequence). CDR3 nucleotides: TGTGCCAGCCGTCGGCAGGGATATGAGCAGTTCTTC. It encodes CASRRQGYEQFF.

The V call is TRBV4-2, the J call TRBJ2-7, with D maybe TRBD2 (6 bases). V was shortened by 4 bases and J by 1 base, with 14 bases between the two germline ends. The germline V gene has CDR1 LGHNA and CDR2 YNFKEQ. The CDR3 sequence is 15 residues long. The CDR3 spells CASSRHRELSYEQYF. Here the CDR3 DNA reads TGTGCCAGCAGCCGACACCGGGAGCTTTCCTACGAGCAGTACTTC.

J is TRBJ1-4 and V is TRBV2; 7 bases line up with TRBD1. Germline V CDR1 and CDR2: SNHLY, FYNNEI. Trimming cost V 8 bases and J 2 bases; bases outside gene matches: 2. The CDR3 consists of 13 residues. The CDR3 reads CASGGQTNEKLFF. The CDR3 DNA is TGTGCCAGCGGGGGACAGACTAATGAAAAACTGTTTTTT.

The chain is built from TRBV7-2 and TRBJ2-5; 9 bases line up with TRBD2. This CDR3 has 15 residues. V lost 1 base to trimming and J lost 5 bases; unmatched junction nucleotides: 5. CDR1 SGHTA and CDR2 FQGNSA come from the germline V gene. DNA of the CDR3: TGTGCCAGCAGCTTAGGCGGGGGGGCCGTGGAGACCCAGTACTTC. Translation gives CASSLGGGAVETQYF.

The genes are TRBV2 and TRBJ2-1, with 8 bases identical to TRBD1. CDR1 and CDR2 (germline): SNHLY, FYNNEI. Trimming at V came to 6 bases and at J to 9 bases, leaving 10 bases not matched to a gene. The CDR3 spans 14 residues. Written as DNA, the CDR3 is TGTGCCAGCAGGGGGCCGGACAGGGTCCCTGAGCAGTTCTTC. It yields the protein CASRGPDRVPEQFF.

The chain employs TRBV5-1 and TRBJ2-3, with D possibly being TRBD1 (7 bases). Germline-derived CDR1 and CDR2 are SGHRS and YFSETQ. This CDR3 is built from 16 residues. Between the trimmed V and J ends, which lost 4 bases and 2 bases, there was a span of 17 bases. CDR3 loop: CASSAARDSYTDTQYF. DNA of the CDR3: TGCGCCAGCAGCGCGGCGCGGGACAGTTACACAGATACGCAGTATTTT.

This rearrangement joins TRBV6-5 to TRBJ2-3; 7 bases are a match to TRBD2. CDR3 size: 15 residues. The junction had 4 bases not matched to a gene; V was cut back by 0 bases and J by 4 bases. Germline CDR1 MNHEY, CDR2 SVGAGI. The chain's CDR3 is CASSYSGLGADTQYF. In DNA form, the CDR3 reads TGTGCCAGCAGTTACTCCGGACTAGGGGCAGATACGCAGTATTTT.

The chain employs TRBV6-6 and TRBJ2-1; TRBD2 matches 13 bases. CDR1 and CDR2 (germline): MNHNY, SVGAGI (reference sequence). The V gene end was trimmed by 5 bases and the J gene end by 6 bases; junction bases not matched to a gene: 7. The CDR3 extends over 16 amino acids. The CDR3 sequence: CASSRTTSGGINEQFF. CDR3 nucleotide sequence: TGTGCCAGCAGTCGAACGACTAGCGGGGGGATCAATGAGCAGTTCTTC.

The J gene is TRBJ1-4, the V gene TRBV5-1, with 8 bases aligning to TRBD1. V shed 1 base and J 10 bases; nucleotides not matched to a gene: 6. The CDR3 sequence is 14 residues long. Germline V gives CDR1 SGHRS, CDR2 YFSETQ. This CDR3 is CASSLLQGEGKLFF. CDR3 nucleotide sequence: TGCGCCAGCAGCTTGTTACAGGGGGAAGGAAAACTGTTTTTT.

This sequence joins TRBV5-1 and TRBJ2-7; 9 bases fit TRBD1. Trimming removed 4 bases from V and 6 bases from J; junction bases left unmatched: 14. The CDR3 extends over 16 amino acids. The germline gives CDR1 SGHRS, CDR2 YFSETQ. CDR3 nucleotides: TGCGCCAGCAGCCTACTACCGGGACAGGGTTCATCCGAGCAGTACTTC. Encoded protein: CASSLLPGQGSSEQYF.

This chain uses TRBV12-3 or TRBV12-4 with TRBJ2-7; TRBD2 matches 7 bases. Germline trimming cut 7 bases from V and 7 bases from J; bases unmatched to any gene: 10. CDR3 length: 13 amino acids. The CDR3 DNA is TGTGCCAGCACCCTTTTTGGGGAGGGGGAGCAGTACTTC. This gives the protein CASTLFGEGEQYF.

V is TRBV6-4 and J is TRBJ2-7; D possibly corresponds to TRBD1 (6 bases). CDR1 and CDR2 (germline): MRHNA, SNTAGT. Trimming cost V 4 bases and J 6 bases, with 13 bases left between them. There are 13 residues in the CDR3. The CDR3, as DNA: TGTGCCAGCAGTGGAGGCCAAGGGGGCGAGCAGTACTTC. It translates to CASSGGQGGEQYF.

CDR3 nucleotide sequence: TGTGCCACCAGTGATGAGGGGACAGGGGATCAGCCCCAGCATTTT. This encodes CATSDEGTGDQPQHF. The V and J genes are TRBV24-1 and TRBJ1-5, with 10 bases lining up with TRBD1. The CDR3 loop spans 15 amino acids. The junction had 3 bases not matched to a gene; V was cut back by 3 bases and J by 5 bases. Germline loops: CDR1 KGHDR, CDR2 SFDVKD.

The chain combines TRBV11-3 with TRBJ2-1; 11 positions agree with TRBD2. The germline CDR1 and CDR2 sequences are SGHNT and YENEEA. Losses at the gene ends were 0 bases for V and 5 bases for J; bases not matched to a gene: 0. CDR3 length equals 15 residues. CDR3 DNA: TGTGCCAGCAGCTTAGAGACTAGCGGGGACAATGAGCAGTTCTTC. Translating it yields CASSLETSGDNEQFF.

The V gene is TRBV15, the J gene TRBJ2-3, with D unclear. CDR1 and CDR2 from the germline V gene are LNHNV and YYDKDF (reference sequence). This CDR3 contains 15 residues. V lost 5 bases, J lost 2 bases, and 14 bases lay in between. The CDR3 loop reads CATSPRWSVTDTQYF. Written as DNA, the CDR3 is TGTGCCACCAGCCCCCGATGGTCAGTCACAGATACGCAGTATTTT.

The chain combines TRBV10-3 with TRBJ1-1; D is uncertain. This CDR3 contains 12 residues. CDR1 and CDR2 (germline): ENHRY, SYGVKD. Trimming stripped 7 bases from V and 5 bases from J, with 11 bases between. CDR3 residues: CAINSGETEAFF. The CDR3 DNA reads TGTGCCATCAATTCGGGAGAAACTGAAGCTTTCTTT.

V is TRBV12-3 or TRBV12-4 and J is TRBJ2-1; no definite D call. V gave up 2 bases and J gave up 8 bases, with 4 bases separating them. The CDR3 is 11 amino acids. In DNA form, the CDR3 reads TGTGCCAGCAGTTTATATGATGAGCAGTTCTTC. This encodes CASSLYDEQFF.

The CDR3 spells CASSLDSGVGTEAFF. CDR3 bases: TGTGCCAGCAGCTTAGATTCAGGGGTGGGGACTGAAGCTTTCTTT. The chain links TRBV11-2 to TRBJ1-1; D is perhaps TRBD1 (6 bases). The CDR3 has 15 amino acids. The V end was cut by 0 bases, the J end by 5 bases, with 13 bases between. Germline-derived CDR1 and CDR2 are SGHAT and FQNNGV. Variable domain in full (rest from reference TRBV11-2 and TRBJ1-1): EAGVAQSPRYKIIEKRQSVAFWCNPISGHATLYWYQQILGQGPKLLIQFQNNGVVDDSQLPKDRFSAERLKGVDSTLKIQPAKLEDSAVYLCASSLDSGVGTEAFFGQGTRLTVV.

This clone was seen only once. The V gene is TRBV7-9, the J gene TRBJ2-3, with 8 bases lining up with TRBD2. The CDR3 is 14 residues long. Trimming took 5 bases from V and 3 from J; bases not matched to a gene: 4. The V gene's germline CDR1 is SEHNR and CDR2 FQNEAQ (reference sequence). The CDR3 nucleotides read TGTGCCAGCAGCGGAGCGGGGGTGACAGATACGCAGTATTTT. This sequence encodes CASSGAGVTDTQYF.

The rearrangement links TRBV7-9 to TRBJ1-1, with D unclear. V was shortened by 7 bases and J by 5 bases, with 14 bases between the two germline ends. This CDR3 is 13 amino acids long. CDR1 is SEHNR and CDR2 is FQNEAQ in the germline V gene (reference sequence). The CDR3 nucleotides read TGTGCCAGCACCCTATCTGGAGGGACTGAAGCTTTCTTT. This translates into CASTLSGGTEAFF.

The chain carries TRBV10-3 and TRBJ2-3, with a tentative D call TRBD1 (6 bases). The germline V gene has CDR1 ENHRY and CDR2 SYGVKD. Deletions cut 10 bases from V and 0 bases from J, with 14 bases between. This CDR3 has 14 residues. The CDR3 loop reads CATVRGSSTDTQYF. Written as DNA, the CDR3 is TGTGCCACCGTGAGGGGGTCTAGCACAGATACGCAGTATTTT.

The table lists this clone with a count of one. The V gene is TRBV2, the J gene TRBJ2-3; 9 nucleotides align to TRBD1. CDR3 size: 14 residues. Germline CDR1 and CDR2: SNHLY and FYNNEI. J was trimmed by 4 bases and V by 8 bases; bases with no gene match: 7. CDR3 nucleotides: TGTGCCAGCCGGGACAGGGTTGGGTCAGATACGCAGTATTTT. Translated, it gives CASRDRVGSDTQYF.

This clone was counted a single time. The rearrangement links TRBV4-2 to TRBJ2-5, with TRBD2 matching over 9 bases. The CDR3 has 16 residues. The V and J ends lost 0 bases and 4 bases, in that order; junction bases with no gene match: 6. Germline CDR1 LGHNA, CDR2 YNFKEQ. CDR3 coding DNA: TGTGCCAGCAGCCAAGATTGGGCGGGGGGGCTAGAGACCCAGTACTTC. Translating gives CASSQDWAGGLETQYF.

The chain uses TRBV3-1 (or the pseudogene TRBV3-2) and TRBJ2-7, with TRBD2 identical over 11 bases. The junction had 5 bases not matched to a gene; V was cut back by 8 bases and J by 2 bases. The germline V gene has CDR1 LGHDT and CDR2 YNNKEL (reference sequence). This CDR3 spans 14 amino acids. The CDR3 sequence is CASSQTSGTYEQYF. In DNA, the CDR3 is TGTGCCAGCTCTCAGACTAGCGGGACCTACGAGCAGTACTTC.

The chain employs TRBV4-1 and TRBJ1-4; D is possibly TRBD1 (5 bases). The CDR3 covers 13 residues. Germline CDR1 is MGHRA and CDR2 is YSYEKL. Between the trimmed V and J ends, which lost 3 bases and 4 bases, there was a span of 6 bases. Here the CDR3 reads CASSHRGNEKLFF. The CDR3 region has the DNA TGCGCCAGCAGCCATAGGGGTAATGAAAAACTGTTTTTT.